This T cell receptor (beta chain) came from a study of blood T cell repertoires in COVID-19. Study-wide background: Nucleic acid was either cDNA or gDNA, and it came from T cells, B-cell-depleted T cells, or PBMCs.

Individuals drawn from around 25 US areas were about 18 to 89 years old. Cohort 3 recovery required two negative PCRs, clearance, or symptom resolution. The assay was immunoSEQ multiplex PCR, and TCRdb's table has in-frame clones only and misses some. Here the sample spans under 350,000 clones, around 92% being singletons. The TCR originated in a woman in her sixties who had recovered from COVID-19. Sequenced material: PBMCs or T cells enriched from blood (not recorded which).

CDR3 protein: CASSIPNQETQYF. The CDR3, as DNA: TGTGCCAGCAGCATTCCAAATCAAGAGACCCAGTACTTC. The V call is TRBV7-9, the J call TRBJ2-5, with unresolved D. CDR1 and CDR2 from the germline V gene are SEHNR and FQNEAQ (reference sequence). Between the trimmed V and J ends, which lost 5 bases and 2 bases, there was a span of 9 bases. CDR3 size: 13 residues.